This entry concerns a single T cell receptor (beta chain). This sample was taken from a study of blood T cell repertoires in COVID-19. Data came from immunoSEQ multiplex PCR; TCRdb stores just in-frame clones and leaves some out. The sample lists 200,000 to 250,000 clones, approximately 82% occurring once. J gave up 0 bases and V 1 base, and 4 bases lay outside the gene matches. CDR3 size: 15 residues. Material: peripheral blood. The origin of this receptor is a man aged 45-60 years with active or convalescent COVID-19. The chain links TRBV5-3 to TRBJ2-7, with 7 bases aligning to TRBD1. TRBV5-3 is known as an ORF, though its function is uncertain. CDR3 sequence: CARSLWDRVSYEQYF. The DNA for the CDR3 is TGTGCCAGAAGCTTGTGGGACAGAGTCTCCTACGAGCAGTACTTC.